Listed here is a single TCR beta chain. Its antigen is undetermined. Germline V gene data show CDR1 as SGHTA and CDR2 as FQGTGA. This CDR3 spans 12 amino acids. Trimming removed 5 bases at V and 8 bases at J, with 9 bases between. The PCR had 60 Vbeta and 13 Jbeta primers. Clones were read by immunoSEQ multiplex PCR, and TCRdb kept only the in-frame ones, dropping some. This table has around 150,000 clones, about 80% appearing once. The sample is drawn from a study of cytomegalovirus exposure and HLA in healthy donors. Study-level results: Researchers reported from a later analysis that most CMV-associated TCR beta chains appeared HLA-restricted.

This sequence joins TRBV7-3 and TRBJ2-2; the D gene is possibly TRBD1 (6 bases). The receptor was derived from a man in his late teens or twenties in good health and CMV-seropositive. Source material: PBMCs. CDR3 in DNA: TGTGCCAGCAGCCCTGGGACAGGGGAGCTGTTTTTT. Its translation is CASSPGTGELFF.